These 8 T cell receptor beta chains came from one sample sequenced in a study of T cell repertoires in cytomegalovirus infection. TCRdb independently ran MiXCR on the reads; one entry per CDR3 protein. The sample has some 240,000 distinct CDR3 sequences, 17% seen once. Source material: CD8+ T cells from PBMCs. The receptors come from a human donor in good health (CMV status not recorded). Some clones in this sample may be carry-over from other donors' samples.

This clonotype was counted only a few times. V and J are TRBV9 and TRBJ2-3; 9 bases fit TRBD2. Trimming cost V 0 bases and J 4 bases; bases outside gene matches: 6. Germline CDR1 and CDR2: SGDLS and YYNGEE. The CDR3 spans 16 residues. As DNA, the CDR3 is TGTGCCAGCAGCGTAGCCGGCGGGGGGGCCCCAGATACGCAGTATTTT. Translated, it gives CASSVAGGGAPDTQYF.

The chain employs TRBV24-1 and TRBJ2-1, with a weak D call TRBD1 (7 bases). The CDR3 totals 14 residues. V dropped 7 bases and J dropped 8 bases, with 17 bases sitting between them. Per germline, CDR1 KGHDR and CDR2 SFDVKD. For the CDR3, the DNA is TGTGCCACCAGCGAGGGCAGGGGGGAGGATGAGCAGTTCTTC. Its translation is CATSEGRGEDEQFF.

This clonotype appeared a single time. The chain is built from TRBV10-3 and TRBJ2-7, with TRBD2 identical over 9 bases. This CDR3 is 14 amino acids long. Germline trimming cut 10 bases from V and 3 bases from J; bases unmatched to any gene: 10. Germline CDR1 ENHRY, CDR2 SYGVKD. The CDR3 coding sequence is TGTGCCACCGAGAGCGGGGGGCAGTTCTACGAGCAGTACTTC. Amino acid sequence: CATESGGQFYEQYF.

This clonotype was counted between two and nine times. The genes are TRBV12-3 or TRBV12-4 and TRBJ1-1, with TRBD1 matching over 9 bases. V lost 6 bases and J lost 2; bases outside the gene matches: 13. The CDR3 sequence is 17 residues long. The CDR3 loop reads CASREDLQGAGNTEAFF. CDR3 coding DNA: TGTGCCAGCAGGGAAGACCTACAGGGGGCAGGAAACACTGAAGCTTTCTTT.

This chain connects TRBV6-6 to TRBJ1-3, with D unclear. The CDR3 loop spans 13 amino acids. V lost 0 bases, J lost 4 bases, and 4 bases lay in between. Germline V CDR1 and CDR2: MNHNY, SVGAGI (reference sequence). The CDR3 protein is CASSYSDGNTIYF. The CDR3 DNA sequence: TGTGCCAGCAGTTACTCGGACGGAAACACCATATATTTT.

This clonotype was picked up many times. The chain joins TRBV4-1 to TRBJ1-5; D remains ambiguous. Germline CDR1 reads MGHRA; CDR2 reads YSYEKL. The CDR3 covers 13 residues. Trimming removed 0 bases at V and 7 bases at J, with 7 bases between. The CDR3 DNA sequence: TGCGCCAGCAGCCAAGATCGGTACCAGCCCCAGCATTTT. Translation: CASSQDRYQPQHF.

The chain employs TRBV10-2 and TRBJ1-5, with 10 bases matching TRBD1. Germline values: CDR1 WSHSY, CDR2 SAAADI. The CDR3 spans 16 residues. J lost 3 bases, V lost 5 bases, and 7 bases had no gene match. This CDR3 reads CASSPRDRGVNQPQHF. The DNA of the CDR3 is TGCGCCAGCAGTCCTCGGGACAGGGGCGTCAATCAGCCCCAGCATTTT.

This clonotype was recorded many times. Here the CDR3 reads CASSYVYRSSTDTQYF. The CDR3 DNA reads TGTGCCAGCAGTTACGTTTACAGGAGCAGCACAGATACGCAGTATTTT. The chain joins TRBV6-6 to TRBJ2-3; D might be TRBD1 (5 bases). Between the trimmed V and J ends, which lost 2 bases and 0 bases, there was a span of 12 bases. This CDR3 region has 16 residues. Germline V gene data show CDR1 as MNHNY and CDR2 as SVGAGI (reference sequence).